This entry lists 30 T cell receptor beta chains sequenced from one sample in a study of blood T cells in healthy people across ages. Using a J-beta primer mix together with a sample-barcoded 5' primer, a second PCR was run for about 6 to 11 cycles. TCRdb re-analysed the 5' RACE reads in MiXCR, keeping a single row per CDR3 protein. The sample shows approximately 850,000 distinct CDR3 sequences, 55% to 70% of them seen only once. The sample consisted of blood. Receptors originate from a man aged 25-45 years in good health.

This clonotype was observed a few times. The rearrangement joins TRBV2 to TRBJ1-1; 7 bases fit TRBD1. CDR1 and CDR2 from the germline V gene are SNHLY and FYNNEI. This CDR3 comprises 15 residues. J gave up 0 bases and V 9 bases, and 10 bases lay outside the gene matches. CDR3 amino acids: CASKRDRPMNTEAFF. The CDR3 nucleotides read TGTGCCAGTAAAAGGGACAGACCGATGAACACTGAAGCTTTCTTT.

J is TRBJ2-4 and V is TRBV27; TRBD2 aligns across 11 bases. The J call may be faulty, since TRBJ2-7 better matches the DNA end. The CDR3 totals 15 residues. Germline values: CDR1 MNHEY, CDR2 SMNVEV (reference sequence). The CDR3 is CASSLVSGGDYEQYF. The CDR3 nucleotides read TGTGCCAGCAGTTTAGTTAGCGGGGGGGACTACGAGCAGTACTTC.

The chain joins TRBV6-2 or TRBV6-3 to TRBJ1-4, with D uncertain. V was trimmed by 2 bases and J by 1 base, leaving 8 bases between them. The CDR3 runs to 15 residues. Germline-derived CDR1 and CDR2 are MNHEY and SVGEGT. DNA for the CDR3: TGTGCCAGCAGTTACCCCAGAAGAACTAATGAAAAACTGTTTTTT. Translation gives CASSYPRRTNEKLFF.

This clonotype was recorded a few times. The chain uses TRBV20-1 and TRBJ2-5; 7 bases map to TRBD2. The closer fit of TRBJ2-7 to the DNA end suggests the J call may be wrong. The germline V gene has CDR1 DFQATT and CDR2 SNEGSKA (reference sequence). The CDR3 is 13 residues long. This CDR3 is CSASARGSYEQYF. Here the CDR3 DNA reads TGCAGTGCTAGTGCGCGGGGGTCCTACGAGCAGTACTTC.

The chain carries TRBV11-1 and TRBJ2-1; perhaps TRBD2 as D (7 bases). This CDR3 region has 17 residues. Trimming took 0 bases from V and 2 from J, leaving 14 bases between them. CDR1 is SGHAT and CDR2 is FQDESV in the germline V gene (reference sequence). This CDR3 reads CASSLASGGGPYNEQFF. For the CDR3, the DNA is TGTGCCAGCAGCTTAGCATCCGGCGGGGGCCCCTACAATGAGCAGTTCTTC. The full variable domain, rest sourced from reference TRBV11-1 and TRBJ2-1, is EAEVAQSPRYKITEKSQAVAFWCDPISGHATLYWYRQILGQGPELLVQFQDESVVDDSQLPKDRFSAERLKGVDSTLKIQPAELGDSAMYLCASSLASGGGPYNEQFFGPGTRLTVL.

The count of this clonotype is one. The chain employs TRBV6-1 and TRBJ1-5; D not resolved. The ends were cut back, 3 bases at V and 9 bases at J, with 9 bases in the middle. Germline loops: CDR1 MNHNS, CDR2 SASEGT. CDR3 length: 12 amino acids. The CDR3: CASSERETPQHF. The CDR3 DNA is TGTGCCAGCAGTGAGAGGGAAACGCCCCAGCATTTT.

The genes are TRBV7-2 and TRBJ2-3; D is unresolved. The CDR3 has 15 amino acids. Germline-derived CDR1 and CDR2 are SGHTA and FQGNSA. Deletions cut 3 bases from V and 5 bases from J, with 15 bases between. In nucleotides, the CDR3 is TGTGCCAGCAGCTTCAGATCGGGCGGTGGAGATACGCAGTATTTT. Its translation is CASSFRSGGGDTQYF.

This rearrangement joins TRBV20-1 to TRBJ1-6, with D possibly TRBD1 on 6 matching bases. Germline values: CDR1 DFQATT, CDR2 SNEGSKA (reference sequence). There are 15 residues in the CDR3. Trimming stripped 5 bases from V and 0 bases from J, with 11 bases between. The CDR3 DNA follows: TGCAGTGCTTGGCCAGGGGACTCCTATAATTCACCCCTCCACTTT. This sequence encodes CSAWPGDSYNSPLHF.

The chain links TRBV2 to TRBJ2-5; D perhaps matches TRBD1 (5 bases). The V and J ends lost 8 bases and 1 base respectively, with 8 bases between them. This CDR3 has 12 amino acids. The germline CDR1 and CDR2 sequences are SNHLY and FYNNEI. The DNA for the CDR3 is TGTGCCAGCCCCGACAGCCAAGAGACCCAGTACTTC. It is translated as CASPDSQETQYF.

This clonotype was counted between two and nine times. CDR3: CSARDSGRQETQYF. The CDR3 DNA follows: TGCAGTGCTAGAGATAGTGGGAGACAAGAGACCCAGTACTTC. The chain is built from TRBV20-1 and TRBJ2-5; D might be TRBD2 (5 bases). Trimming took off 0 bases at V and 2 bases at J, with 10 bases between the two ends. The germline V gene encodes CDR1 DFQATT and CDR2 SNEGSKA (reference sequence). The CDR3 runs 14 residues.

The chain is built from TRBV5-1 and TRBJ2-4; D possibly corresponds to TRBD1 (6 bases). The closer fit of TRBJ2-7 to the DNA end suggests the J call may be wrong. The CDR3 contains 13 residues. The germline V gene encodes CDR1 SGHRS and CDR2 YFSETQ. The CDR3 sequence: CASSQDSAYEQYF. The CDR3 DNA sequence: TGCGCCAGCAGCCAGGACAGTGCCTACGAGCAGTACTTC.

This clonotype was observed a few times. This chain joins TRBV7-9 and TRBJ2-5; D is possibly TRBD1 (5 bases). The CDR3 has 14 amino acids. Germline lookup yields CDR1 SEHNR and CDR2 FQNEAQ (reference sequence). Deletions cut 1 base from V and 9 bases from J, with 15 bases between. Written as DNA, the CDR3 is TGTGCCAGCAGCTTAGAGTGGGCAGGGTCCCCCCAGTACTTC. Its protein product is CASSLEWAGSPQYF.

This rearrangement joins TRBV7-8 to TRBJ2-2; 11 nucleotides match TRBD1. The CDR3 length is 15 residues. Germline-derived CDR1 and CDR2 are SGHVS and FQNEAQ. J was trimmed by 7 bases and V by 5 bases; bases with no gene match: 6. The DNA for the CDR3 is TGTGCCAGCAGCCTCGGACAGGGGGCGAGCGGGGAGCTGTTTTTT. Translating it yields CASSLGQGASGELFF. The full variable domain, in which reference TRBV7-8 and TRBJ2-2 provide the parts outside the CDR3, is GAGVSQSPRYKVAKRGQDVALRCDPISGHVSLFWYQQALGQGPEFLTYFQNEAQLDKSGLPSDRFFAERPEGSVSTLKIQRTQQEDSAVYLCASSLGQGASGELFFGEGSRLTVL.

Of note for this clonotype: One end of the junction varies from germline; a read error may be responsible. The V call is TRBV10-3, the J call TRBJ2-5; D perhaps matches TRBD1 (6 bases). Germline V gene sequence: CDR1 ENHRY, CDR2 SYGVKD. This CDR3 region has 13 residues. The CDR3 bases are TGTGCCATCAGTGAGTCAGGGGGAGAGACCCGGTACTTC. Its protein is CAISESGGETRYF.

This clonotype was found a few times. This sequence joins TRBV20-1 and TRBJ2-5; a possible D gene is TRBD1 (5 bases). Trimming took off 8 bases at V and 3 bases at J, with 13 bases between the two ends. Germline CDR1 DFQATT, CDR2 SNEGSKA (reference sequence). The length of the CDR3 is 12 residues. The CDR3 here is CSSRPREETQYF. DNA of the CDR3: TGCAGTTCAAGACCCAGGGAAGAGACCCAGTACTTC.

The chain carries TRBV29-1 and TRBJ2-3; D remains unclear. The CDR3 length is 12 residues. The V gene's germline CDR1 is SQVTM and CDR2 ANQGSEA. V shed 4 bases and J shed 4 bases, with 9 bases lying between them. Here the CDR3 DNA reads TGCAGCGTTGTTAGGTGGGCAGATACGCAGTATTTT. It encodes CSVVRWADTQYF.

The V gene is TRBV7-9, the J gene TRBJ1-2, with 7 bases fitting TRBD1. CDR1 is SEHNR, CDR2 FQNEAQ, per germline (reference sequence). The CDR3 runs 15 residues. V gave up 2 bases and J gave up 4 bases; unmatched junction bases: 7. DNA for the CDR3: TGTGCCAGCAGCTTACGACAGGGCAGTCTCTATGGCTACACCTTC. Its translation is CASSLRQGSLYGYTF. Complete variable domain (other parts from reference TRBV7-9 and TRBJ1-2): DTGVSQNPRHKITKRGQNVTFRCDPISEHNRLYWYRQTLGQGPEFLTYFQNEAQLEKSRLLSDRFSAERPKGSFSTLEIQRTEQGDSAMYLCASSLRQGSLYGYTFGSGTRLTVV.

This clonotype has just a few counts. The chain links TRBV20-1 to TRBJ1-4, with D tentatively TRBD1 (5 bases). From germline, CDR1 is DFQATT and CDR2 SNEGSKA (reference sequence). The CDR3 has 13 residues. V was shortened by 5 bases and J by 7 bases, with 14 bases between the two germline ends. CDR3 protein: CSALQGAGEKLFF. In DNA form, the CDR3 reads TGCAGTGCTCTTCAGGGTGCAGGTGAAAAACTGTTTTTT.

The sample holds many counts of this clonotype. The rearrangement links TRBV7-9 to TRBJ1-4; tentatively, D is TRBD1 (6 bases). Germline V gives CDR1 SEHNR, CDR2 FQNEAQ (reference sequence). This CDR3 has 10 amino acids. The V end lost 5 bases, the J end lost 12 bases, and 7 bases lay between the germline ends. The CDR3 DNA is TGTGCCAGCAGCCCAGGGGAACTGTTTTTT. This sequence encodes CASSPGELFF.

The chain carries TRBV7-2 and TRBJ2-1, with D possibly being TRBD1 or TRBD2 (5 bases each). The CDR3 length is 15 residues. Trimming removed 1 base at V and 2 bases at J, with 9 bases between. Per the germline V gene, CDR1 is SGHTA and CDR2 is FQGNSA. CDR3 amino acids: CASSLVRETYNEQFF. For the CDR3, the DNA is TGTGCCAGCAGCTTAGTCAGGGAGACCTACAATGAGCAGTTCTTC.

This clonotype was observed a few times. This chain links TRBV20-1 with TRBJ1-2; D not resolved. V lost 3 bases and J lost 5, with 10 bases in between. The CDR3 runs 12 residues. Germline CDR1 and CDR2: DFQATT and SNEGSKA (reference sequence). The CDR3 region has the DNA TGCAGTGCTAGGTCGGGGATATATGGCTACACCTTC. This translates into CSARSGIYGYTF.

This clonotype was detected ten times or more. J is TRBJ2-6 and V is TRBV6-1; D not resolved. The CDR3 runs to 13 residues. Germline V gene lookup returns CDR1 MNHNS and CDR2 SASEGT. The V gene lost 2 bases and the J gene lost 12 bases, with 11 bases spanning the gap. The CDR3 DNA reads as TGTGCCAGCAGTGAAAGCATTTACAGCGTCCTGACTTTC. Protein sequence: CASSESIYSVLTF.

The chain is built from TRBV6-2 or TRBV6-3 and TRBJ1-5; no clear D gene. The CDR3 length is 12 residues. Trimming left V 5 bases short and J 9 bases short, with 11 bases between. Germline V CDR1 and CDR2: MNHEY, SVGEGT. CDR3 amino acids: CASSNLFLPQHF. The DNA for the CDR3 is TGTGCCAGCAGTAACCTATTTCTGCCCCAGCATTTT.

The genes are TRBV9 and TRBJ2-1; a weak D match, TRBD1 (6 bases). V gave up 3 bases and J gave up 6 bases, with 10 bases separating them. This CDR3 is 13 amino acids long. Germline V gives CDR1 SGDLS, CDR2 YYNGEE. Written as DNA, the CDR3 is TGTGCCAGCAGCGCGGGACACCGCAATGAGCAGTTCTTC. This codes for CASSAGHRNEQFF.

A few counts support this clonotype. J is TRBJ2-7 and V is TRBV4-2, with 8 nucleotides matching TRBD2. J lost 4 bases, V lost 5 bases, and 7 bases had no gene match. The CDR3 length is 14 residues. From germline, CDR1 is LGHNA and CDR2 YNFKEQ. The CDR3 coding sequence is TGTGCCAGCAGCGCCACGAGCGGGGGTTACGAGCAGTACTTC. Its translation: CASSATSGGYEQYF.

This clonotype was recorded a few times. The CDR3 DNA follows: TGTGCCAGCAGCCAAGTCACGGGGACCCAGTACTTC. Amino acid sequence: CASSQVTGTQYF. This chain uses TRBV3-1 with TRBJ2-5; no reliable D call. The CDR3 has 12 residues. CDR1 LGHDT and CDR2 YNNKEL come from the germline V gene (reference sequence). V was pared by 1 base and J by 7 bases, with 7 bases between.

The V and J genes are TRBV20-1 and TRBJ2-4, with no clear D. Per the germline V gene, CDR1 is DFQATT and CDR2 is SNEGSKA (reference sequence). CDR3 length equals 13 residues. The V gene lost 0 bases and the J gene lost 14 bases, with 17 bases spanning the gap. The CDR3 loop reads CSARDVSGSVEYF. CDR3 nucleotide sequence: TGCAGTGCTAGAGATGTTAGTGGAAGCGTGGAGTACTTC.

The chain is built from TRBV12-5 and TRBJ1-1, with D perhaps TRBD1 (6 bases). V was clipped by 0 bases and J by 4 bases, with 9 bases between them. The V gene's germline CDR1 is LGHNT and CDR2 FRNRAP. CDR3 length: 14 amino acids. Here the CDR3 reads CASGLVQGFTEAFF. The CDR3 DNA sequence: TGTGCTAGTGGTTTGGTACAGGGTTTCACTGAAGCTTTCTTT.

This clonotype has more than one count but fewer than ten. The chain is built from TRBV20-1 and TRBJ2-3; D uncertain. The germline CDR1 and CDR2 sequences are DFQATT and SNEGSKA (reference sequence). This CDR3 is 11 amino acids long. CDR3 sequence reads: CSPTVTDTQYF. The CDR3 nucleotides read TGCAGCCCTACGGTCACAGATACGCAGTATTTT.

This clonotype was picked up many times. This sequence joins TRBV10-3 and TRBJ1-2; D remains ambiguous. Germline CDR1 reads ENHRY; CDR2 reads SYGVKD. Trimming took 6 bases from V and 1 from J, leaving 9 bases between them. CDR3 size: 13 residues. The CDR3 reads CAIRAGDNYGYTF. Here the CDR3 DNA reads TGTGCCATCAGGGCAGGCGATAACTATGGCTACACCTTC.